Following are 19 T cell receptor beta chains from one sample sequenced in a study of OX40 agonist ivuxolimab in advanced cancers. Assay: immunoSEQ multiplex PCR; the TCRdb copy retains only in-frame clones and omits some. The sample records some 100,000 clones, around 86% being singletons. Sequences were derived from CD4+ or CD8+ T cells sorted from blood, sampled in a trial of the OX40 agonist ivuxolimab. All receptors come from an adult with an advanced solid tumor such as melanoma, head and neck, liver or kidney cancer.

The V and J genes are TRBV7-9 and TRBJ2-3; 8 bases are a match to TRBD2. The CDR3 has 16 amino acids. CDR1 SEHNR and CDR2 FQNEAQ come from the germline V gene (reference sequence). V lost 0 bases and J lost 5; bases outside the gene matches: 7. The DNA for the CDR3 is TGTGCCAGCAGCTTAGCCTTAGCGGGAATAAGAGATACGCAGTATTTT. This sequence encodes CASSLALAGIRDTQYF.

In nucleotides, the CDR3 is TGCGCCAGCAGCCGGGACAGAAATCAGCCCCAGCATTTT. Its protein is CASSRDRNQPQHF. The chain links TRBV5-1 to TRBJ1-5, with 7 bases matching TRBD1. Trimming cost V 4 bases and J 4 bases; bases outside gene matches: 2. The CDR3 has 13 residues. In germline, CDR1 is SGHRS, CDR2 YFSETQ.

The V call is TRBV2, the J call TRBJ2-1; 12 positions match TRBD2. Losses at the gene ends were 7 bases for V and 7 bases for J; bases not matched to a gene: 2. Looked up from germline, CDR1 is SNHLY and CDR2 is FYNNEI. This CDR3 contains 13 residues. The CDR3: CASMGTSGNEQFF. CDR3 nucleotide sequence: TGTGCCAGCATGGGGACTAGCGGGAATGAGCAGTTCTTC.

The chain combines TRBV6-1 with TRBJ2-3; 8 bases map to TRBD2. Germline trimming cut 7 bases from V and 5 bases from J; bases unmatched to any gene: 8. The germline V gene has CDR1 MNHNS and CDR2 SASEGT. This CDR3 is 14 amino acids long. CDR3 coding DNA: TGTGCCAGCACGTCGGGAGGGCCGGTAGATACGCAGTATTTT. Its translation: CASTSGGPVDTQYF.

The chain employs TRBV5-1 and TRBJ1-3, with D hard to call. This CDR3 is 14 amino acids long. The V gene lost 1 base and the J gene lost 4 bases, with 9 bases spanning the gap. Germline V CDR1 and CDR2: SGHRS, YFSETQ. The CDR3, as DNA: TGCGCCAGCAGCTTGTTGGAGCCCGGAAACACCATATATTTT. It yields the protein CASSLLEPGNTIYF.

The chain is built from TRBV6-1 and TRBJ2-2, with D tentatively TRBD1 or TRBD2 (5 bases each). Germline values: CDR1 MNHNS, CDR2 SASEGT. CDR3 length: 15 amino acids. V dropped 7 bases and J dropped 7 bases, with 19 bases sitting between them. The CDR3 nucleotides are TGTGCCAGCACCAAAAACGGGGCGGGCGGCGGGGAGCTGTTTTTT. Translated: CASTKNGAGGGELFF.

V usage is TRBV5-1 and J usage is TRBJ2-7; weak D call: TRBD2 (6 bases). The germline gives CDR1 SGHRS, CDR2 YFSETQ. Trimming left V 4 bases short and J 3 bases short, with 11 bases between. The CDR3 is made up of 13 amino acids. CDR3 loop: CASSQGTFYEQYF. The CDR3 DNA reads TGCGCCAGCAGCCAAGGGACTTTCTACGAGCAGTACTTC.

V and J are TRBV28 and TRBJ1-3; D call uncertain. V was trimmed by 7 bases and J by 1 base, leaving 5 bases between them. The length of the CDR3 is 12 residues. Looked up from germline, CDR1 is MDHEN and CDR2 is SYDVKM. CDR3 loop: CASMGSGNTIYF. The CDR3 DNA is TGTGCCAGCATGGGTTCTGGAAACACCATATATTTT.

The CDR3 sequence: CAWSAGGRATGELFF. The CDR3 nucleotides are TGTGCCTGGAGTGCTGGCGGGAGAGCGACCGGGGAGCTGTTTTTT. The chain is built from TRBV30 and TRBJ2-2; 7 bases are shared with TRBD2. V shed 1 base, J shed 5 bases, and the junction held 7 bases outside the gene matches. In germline, CDR1 is GTSNPN, CDR2 SVGIG (reference sequence). The CDR3 has 15 amino acids.

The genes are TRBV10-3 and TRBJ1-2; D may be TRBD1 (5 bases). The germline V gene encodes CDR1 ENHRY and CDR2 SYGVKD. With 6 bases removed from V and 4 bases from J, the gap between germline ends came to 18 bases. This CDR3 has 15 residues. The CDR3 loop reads CAISPQKDNFYGYTF. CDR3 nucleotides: TGTGCCATCAGCCCCCAAAAGGACAATTTCTATGGCTACACCTTC.

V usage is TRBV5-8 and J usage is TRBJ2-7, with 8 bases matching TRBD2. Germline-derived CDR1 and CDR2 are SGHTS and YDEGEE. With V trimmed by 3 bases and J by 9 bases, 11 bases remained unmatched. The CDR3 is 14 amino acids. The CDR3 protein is CASSSASGSIGQYF. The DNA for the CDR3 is TGTGCCAGCAGCTCGGCCAGCGGGAGCATCGGGCAGTACTTC.

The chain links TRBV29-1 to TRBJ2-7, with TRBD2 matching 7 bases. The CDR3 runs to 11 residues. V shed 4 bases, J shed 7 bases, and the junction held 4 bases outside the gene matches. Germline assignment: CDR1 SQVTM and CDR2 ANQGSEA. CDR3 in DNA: TGCAGCGTTGCGGTAGCGGGTGAGCAGTACTTC. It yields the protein CSVAVAGEQYF.

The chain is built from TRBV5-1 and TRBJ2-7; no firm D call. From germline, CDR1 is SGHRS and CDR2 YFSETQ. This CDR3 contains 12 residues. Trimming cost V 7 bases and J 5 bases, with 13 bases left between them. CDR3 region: CASRYGDHEQYF. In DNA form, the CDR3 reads TGCGCCAGCCGATACGGCGACCACGAGCAGTACTTC.

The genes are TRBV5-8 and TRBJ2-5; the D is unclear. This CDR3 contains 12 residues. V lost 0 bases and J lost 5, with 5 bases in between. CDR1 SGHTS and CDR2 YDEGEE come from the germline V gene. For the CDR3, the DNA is TGTGCCAGCAGCTTGGGAAGGGAGACCCAGTACTTC. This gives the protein CASSLGRETQYF. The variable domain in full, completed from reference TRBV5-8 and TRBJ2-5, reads EAGVTQSPTHLIKTRGQQATLRCSPISGHTSVYWYQQALGLGLQFLLWYDEGEERNRGNFPPRFSGRQFPNYSSELNVNALELEDSALYLCASSLGRETQYFGPGTRLLVL.

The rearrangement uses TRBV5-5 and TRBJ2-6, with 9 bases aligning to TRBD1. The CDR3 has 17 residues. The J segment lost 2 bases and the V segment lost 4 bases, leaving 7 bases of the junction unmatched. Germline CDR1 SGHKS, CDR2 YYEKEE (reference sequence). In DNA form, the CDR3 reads TGTGCCAGCAGCGATTACAGGGGGCGCACTGGGGCCAACGTCCTGACTTTC. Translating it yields CASSDYRGRTGANVLTF.

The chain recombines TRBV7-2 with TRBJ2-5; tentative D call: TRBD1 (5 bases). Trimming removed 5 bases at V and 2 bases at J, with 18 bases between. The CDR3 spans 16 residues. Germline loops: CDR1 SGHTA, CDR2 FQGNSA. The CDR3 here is CASSPPNGRVQETQYF. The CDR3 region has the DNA TGTGCCAGCAGCCCCCCTAACGGCAGGGTGCAAGAGACCCAGTACTTC.

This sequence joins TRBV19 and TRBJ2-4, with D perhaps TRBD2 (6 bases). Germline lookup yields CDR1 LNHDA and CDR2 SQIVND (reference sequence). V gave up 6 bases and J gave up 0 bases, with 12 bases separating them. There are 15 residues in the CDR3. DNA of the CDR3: TGTGCCAGTAGCCCGGGACTGTTAGCCAAAAACATTCAGTACTTC. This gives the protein CASSPGLLAKNIQYF.

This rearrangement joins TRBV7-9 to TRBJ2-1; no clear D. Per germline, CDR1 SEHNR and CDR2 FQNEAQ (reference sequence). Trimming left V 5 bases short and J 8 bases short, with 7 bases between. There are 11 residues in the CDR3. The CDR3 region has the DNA TGTGCCAGCAGCCCGTTAGATGAGCAGTTCTTC. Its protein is CASSPLDEQFF.

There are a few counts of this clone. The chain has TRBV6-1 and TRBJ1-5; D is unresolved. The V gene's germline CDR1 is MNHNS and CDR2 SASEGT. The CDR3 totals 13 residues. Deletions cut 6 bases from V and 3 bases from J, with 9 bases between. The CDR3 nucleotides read TGTGCCAGCAGCCTTACAGCCAATCAGCCCCAGCATTTT. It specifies CASSLTANQPQHF.